This TCR beta chain appears in the sequencing data of a study of monozygotic twins with inflammatory bowel disease. No DNA is given; TCRdb re-called the 5' RACE reads and lists each CDR3 protein once. Its listing shows some 89,000 distinct CDR3 sequences. This CDR3 has 14 residues. Looked up from germline, CDR1 is SNHLY and CDR2 is FYNNEI. The chain is built from TRBV2 and TRBJ2-1; TCRdb returns TRBD2, unconfirmable since there is no DNA. Sequencing used blood. The clonotype was recovered from a human donor with ulcerative colitis or Crohn's disease, or a healthy co-twin of an affected twin (not recorded which). CDR3 region: CASSGTTPVDEQFF.